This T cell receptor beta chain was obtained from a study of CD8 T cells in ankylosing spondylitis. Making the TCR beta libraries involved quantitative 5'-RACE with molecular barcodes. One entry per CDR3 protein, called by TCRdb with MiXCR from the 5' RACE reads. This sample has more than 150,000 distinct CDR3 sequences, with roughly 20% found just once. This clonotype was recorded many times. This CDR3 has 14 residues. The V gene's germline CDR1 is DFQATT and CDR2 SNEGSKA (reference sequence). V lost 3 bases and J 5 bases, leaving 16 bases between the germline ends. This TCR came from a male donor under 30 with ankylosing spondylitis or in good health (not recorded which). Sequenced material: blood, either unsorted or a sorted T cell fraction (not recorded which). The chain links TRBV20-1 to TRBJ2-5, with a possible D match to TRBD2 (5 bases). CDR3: CSARESRGTETQYF. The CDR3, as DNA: TGCAGTGCTAGGGAGAGTCGGGGAACTGAGACCCAGTACTTC.